This T cell receptor (beta chain) was recorded in a study of CD8 T cells in Susac syndrome. Sequencing targeted TCR beta in blood CD8+ and CD4+ T cells. The multiple sclerosis controls were treatment-naive patients, and their relapsing-remitting disease was stable or active. Trimming removed 5 bases at V and 3 bases at J, with 11 bases between. Germline CDR1 is SQVTM and CDR2 is ANQGSEA. The CDR3 length is 12 residues. RNA amounts of about 0.5 to 1 ug underwent reverse transcription with random hexamers. Amplification of TCR beta CDR3 used immunoSEQ multiplex PCR across 54 Vbeta and 13 Jbeta. Via MiXCR, TCRdb re-called the immunoSEQ multiplex PCR reads, giving one row per CDR3 protein. The sample includes almost 450,000 distinct CDR3 sequences, approximately 85% of them seen just once.

The sequencing input was CD8+ T cells from PBMCs. This sequence joins TRBV29-1 and TRBJ2-7; D may be TRBD1 (5 bases). This TCR came from a human donor with multiple sclerosis. The CDR3 is CSVSDQGYEQYF. CDR3 sequence (DNA): TGCAGCGTTTCCGATCAGGGCTACGAGCAGTACTTC.